The 30 T cell receptor beta chains below were found in one sample sequenced in a study of CD8 T cells in ankylosing spondylitis (TCRdb year 2017). The study at large found these results: A TCR beta motif of 7 or 8 highly homologous amino acid variants appeared characteristic of blood from ankylosing spondylitis patients.

These TCRs' antigens remain unknown. Library construction relied on 5' RACE. Sequencing took place on an Illumina HiSeq 2500. TCRdb reprocessed the public reads (quality trimming at Q25 with fastp, clone calling with MiXCR) and kept in-frame beta chains. Entries that share a CDR3 protein sequence are merged under the most common genes and DNA. For this sample the table gives around 490,000 distinct CDR3 sequences, of which roughly 5.3% were detected only once. The ten largest clonotypes hold roughly 3.5% of the sample. Sample: blood, either unsorted or a sorted T cell fraction (not recorded which). The source is a male donor with ankylosing spondylitis.

This clonotype was detected ten times or more. The V and J genes are TRBV27 and TRBJ2-2; D possibly matches TRBD1 or TRBD2 (5 bases each). Germline assignment: CDR1 MNHEY and CDR2 SMNVEV (reference sequence). The CDR3 totals 18 residues. V was shortened by 3 bases and J by 6 bases, with 23 bases between the two germline ends. As DNA, the CDR3 is TGTGCCAGCAGTTTGGACGAGGGGTCGCTCTTTCACCCCGGGGAGCTGTTTTTT. Amino acid sequence: CASSLDEGSLFHPGELFF.

This clonotype was counted ten times or more. This chain joins TRBV18 and TRBJ2-7, with 8 positions matching TRBD1. The CDR3 extends over 16 amino acids. The V gene's germline CDR1 is KGHSH and CDR2 LQKENI. J was trimmed by 6 bases and V by 2 bases; bases with no gene match: 12. The CDR3 DNA sequence: TGTGCCAGCTCACCAAGTGCCGGGACAGGCGGATCCGAGCAGTACTTC. It codes for CASSPSAGTGGSEQYF.

This clonotype was found many times. This sequence joins TRBV29-1 and TRBJ1-1; tentative D call: TRBD1 (5 bases). V dropped 6 bases and J dropped 4 bases, with 18 bases sitting between them. The CDR3 is made up of 14 amino acids. The germline gives CDR1 SQVTM, CDR2 ANQGSEA. This CDR3 is CSVPKGAGSTEAFF. Here the CDR3 DNA reads TGCAGCGTCCCCAAAGGGGCAGGGAGCACTGAAGCTTTCTTT.

Concerning this clonotype itself: A read error is possible here, since a much larger clone lies one base away. CDR3 nucleotide sequence: TGTGCCAGCAGTGTCCTTGGACAGGGTGGATTCGAGCAGTACTTC. It translates to CASSVLGQGGFEQYF. The V call is TRBV27, the J call TRBJ2-7; 8 bases map to TRBD1. Germline CDR1 and CDR2: MNHEY and SMNVEV (reference sequence). The CDR3 is 15 amino acids. V lost 5 bases to trimming and J lost 6 bases; unmatched junction nucleotides: 12.

This clonotype was seen at least ten times. The chain joins TRBV11-2 to TRBJ2-1, with TRBD1 matching 7 bases. Trimming took 6 bases from V and 5 from J; bases not matched to a gene: 10. This CDR3 is built from 15 residues. The germline V gene encodes CDR1 SGHAT and CDR2 FQNNGV. CDR3 sequence (DNA): TGTGCCAGCAGACAATACAGGGGTCGGAACAATGAGCAGTTCTTC. The encoded protein is CASRQYRGRNNEQFF.

This clonotype was detected a few times. The germline gene is not matched at one end of the junction; a read error may be the cause. CDR3: CACSQDGGTPHPHYGYTF. Written as DNA, the CDR3 is TGTGCCTGCAGCCAAGATGGAGGGACGCCACATCCCCACTATGGCTACACCTTC. The J gene is TRBJ1-2, the V gene TRBV3-1, with D possibly being TRBD1 (5 bases). In germline, CDR1 is LGHDT, CDR2 YNNKEL (reference sequence). The CDR3 is made up of 18 amino acids. The full variable domain, rest sourced from reference TRBV3-1 and TRBJ1-2, is DTAVSQTPKYLVTQMGNDKSIKCEQNLGHDTMYWYKQDSKKFLKIMFSYNNKELIINETVPNRFSPKSPDKAHLNLHINSLELGDSAVYFCACSQDGGTPHPHYGYTFGSGTRLTVV.

This chain joins TRBV5-1 and TRBJ2-3; D is unresolved. V shed 0 bases and J shed 0 bases, with 8 bases lying between them. CDR1 and CDR2 from the germline V gene are SGHRS and YFSETQ. This CDR3 has 15 residues. The CDR3: CASSLVQPSTDTQYF. CDR3 nucleotides: TGCGCCAGCAGCTTGGTGCAGCCAAGCACAGATACGCAGTATTTT.

This clonotype was counted ten times or more. The rearrangement links TRBV20-1 to TRBJ2-4, with D possibly TRBD1 on 8 matching bases. This CDR3 is 18 amino acids long. Germline V gene data show CDR1 as DFQATT and CDR2 as SNEGSKA (reference sequence). With 3 bases removed from V and 3 bases from J, the gap between germline ends came to 24 bases. As DNA, the CDR3 is TGCAGTGCTAGGCCCGACAGGGGCCCAGGACTAGGCAAAAACATTCAGTACTTC. Protein product: CSARPDRGPGLGKNIQYF.

This clonotype appeared many times. CDR3 in amino acids: CASSPPMGGDGEQFF. The DNA of the CDR3 is TGCGCCAGCAGCCCCCCAATGGGGGGAGACGGTGAGCAGTTCTTC. The chain is built from TRBV5-1 and TRBJ2-1; the D gene is possibly TRBD2 (6 bases). The CDR3 is made up of 15 amino acids. V was shortened by 4 bases and J by 9 bases, with 20 bases between the two germline ends. Germline V lookup: CDR1 SGHRS, CDR2 YFSETQ.

This clonotype was counted at least ten times. The chain employs TRBV20-1 and TRBJ1-5; D unclear. V dropped 4 bases and J dropped 0 bases, with 16 bases sitting between them. Germline CDR1 and CDR2: DFQATT and SNEGSKA (reference sequence). This CDR3 comprises 16 residues. CDR3 in amino acids: CSATRRVVDSNQPQHF. The CDR3 DNA follows: TGCAGTGCTACCCGCCGAGTGGTGGATAGCAATCAGCCCCAGCATTTT.

Only one count was recorded for this clonotype. At one boundary the junction diverges from the germline segment, which might be a read error. The J gene is TRBJ2-7, the V gene TRBV9; TRBD1 aligns across 9 bases. The V gene's germline CDR1 is SGDLS and CDR2 YYNGEE. CDR3 length: 14 residues. In DNA, the CDR3 is TGTGCCAGCAGCGTAGCTGGGACAGGGAATGAGCATTACTTC. Translation: CASSVAGTGNEHYF.

This clonotype was counted ten times or more. The V call is TRBV4-2, the J call TRBJ2-3; D is uncertain. The CDR3 is 16 residues long. V was clipped by 6 bases and J by 4 bases, with 20 bases between them. CDR1 is LGHNA and CDR2 is YNFKEQ in the germline V gene. The CDR3 DNA reads as TGTGCCAGCAGAGCCAACGCAGCTGGGATGTCAGATACGCAGTATTTT. It is translated as CASRANAAGMSDTQYF.

This clonotype was recorded at least ten times. The chain combines TRBV4-1 with TRBJ1-5; D is perhaps TRBD1 (5 bases). This CDR3 is 16 amino acids long. The germline V gene has CDR1 MGHRA and CDR2 YSYEKL. V was pared by 2 bases and J by 3 bases, with 14 bases between. The CDR3 coding sequence is TGCGCCAGCAGCCAACCGCGGGAGGGGCCCAATCAGCCCCAGCATTTT. It is translated as CASSQPREGPNQPQHF.

The table lists this clonotype with many counts. This chain links TRBV6-5 with TRBJ2-5; 8 bases fit TRBD1. The CDR3 runs 14 residues. CDR1 is MNHEY and CDR2 is SVGAGI in the germline V gene. The J segment lost 1 base and the V segment lost 4 bases, leaving 2 bases of the junction unmatched. For the CDR3, the DNA is TGTGCCAGCAGTTGGACAGGGTTCCAAGAGACCCAGTACTTC. Its protein is CASSWTGFQETQYF.

This clonotype has ten or more counts. The chain has TRBV27 and TRBJ2-5; TRBD1 matches at 9 bases. The CDR3 is 15 amino acids. Per germline, CDR1 MNHEY and CDR2 SMNVEV (reference sequence). The J segment lost 2 bases and the V segment lost 6 bases, leaving 7 bases of the junction unmatched. The DNA of the CDR3 is TGTGCCAGCAGCAAAGGACAGGGGAGACAAGAGACCCAGTACTTC. Its protein product is CASSKGQGRQETQYF.

This clonotype has ten or more counts. The rearrangement uses TRBV5-1 and TRBJ1-1; D uncertain. V shed 4 bases and J shed 5 bases, with 12 bases lying between them. The CDR3 totals 13 residues. Germline V gene lookup returns CDR1 SGHRS and CDR2 YFSETQ. The DNA of the CDR3 is TGCGCCAGCAGCACGATTGGAGGAACTGAAGCTTTCTTT. Amino acid sequence: CASSTIGGTEAFF.

This clonotype was observed a handful of times. V gene TRBV9 combines with J gene TRBJ2-1, with TRBD2 as a possible D gene (6 bases). This CDR3 has 15 amino acids. Trimming cost V 0 bases and J 0 bases, with 7 bases left between them. From germline, CDR1 is SGDLS and CDR2 YYNGEE. CDR3 sequence (DNA): TGTGCCAGCAGCGTAGGCGGGAACTCCTACAATGAGCAGTTCTTC. It yields the protein CASSVGGNSYNEQFF. The whole variable domain, remainder taken from reference TRBV9 and TRBJ2-1, is DSGVTQTPKHLITATGQRVTLRCSPRSGDLSVYWYQQSLDQGLQFLIQYYNGEERAKGNILERFSAQQFPDLHSELNLSSLELGDSALYFCASSVGGNSYNEQFFGPGTRLTVL.

This clonotype has a count of ten or more. The chain joins TRBV20-1 to TRBJ2-2; possible D gene TRBD1, 5 bases. In germline, CDR1 is DFQATT, CDR2 SNEGSKA (reference sequence). Between the trimmed V and J ends, which lost 0 bases and 5 bases, there was a span of 10 bases. CDR3 length: 14 residues. CDR3 sequence: CSARDPGRTGELFF. The CDR3 DNA is TGCAGTGCTAGAGATCCAGGGCGTACCGGGGAGCTGTTTTTT.

Many counts were recorded for this clonotype. The rearrangement links TRBV4-2 to TRBJ1-1, with D tentatively TRBD1 (5 bases). V lost 6 bases and J 2 bases, leaving 13 bases between the germline ends. The CDR3 consists of 14 residues. Looked up from germline, CDR1 is LGHNA and CDR2 is YNFKEQ. For the CDR3, the DNA is TGTGCCAGCAGACCGACAGAAAGTAACACTGAAGCTTTCTTT. As protein: CASRPTESNTEAFF.

This clonotype was seen ten or more times. The genes are TRBV27 and TRBJ2-7; 7 positions match TRBD1. V was pared by 3 bases and J by 3 bases, with 5 bases of the junction left unmatched. Germline loops: CDR1 MNHEY, CDR2 SMNVEV (reference sequence). CDR3 length: 14 amino acids. For the CDR3, the DNA is TGTGCCAGCAGTTTTAGGGGGCCCGACTACGAGCAGTACTTC. Residues: CASSFRGPDYEQYF.

Only a few counts were recorded for this clonotype. This sequence joins TRBV20-1 and TRBJ1-2; D possibly corresponds to TRBD1 (5 bases). Per the germline V gene, CDR1 is DFQATT and CDR2 is SNEGSKA (reference sequence). V was clipped by 1 base and J by 4 bases, with 10 bases between them. There are 13 residues in the CDR3. CDR3 sequence: CSARVVQGYGYTF. CDR3 nucleotides: TGCAGTGCTAGAGTAGTTCAGGGCTATGGCTACACCTTC.

Many counts were recorded for this clonotype. This CDR3 is CASSTTGEETQYF. The CDR3 nucleotides are TGTGCCAGCAGCACGACAGGGGAAGAGACCCAGTACTTC. The rearrangement joins TRBV7-3 to TRBJ2-5; 8 positions match TRBD1. The length of the CDR3 is 13 residues. Germline CDR1 SGHTA, CDR2 FQGTGA. The ends lost 5 bases at V and 3 bases at J; junction bases unmatched: 2.

At least ten counts were recorded for this clonotype. The chain links TRBV6-5 to TRBJ1-2; 9 bases agree with TRBD1. V lost 5 bases and J lost 3; bases outside the gene matches: 7. Per germline, CDR1 MNHEY and CDR2 SVGAGI. The CDR3 is 15 residues long. The CDR3 loop reads CASSNVRTGDYGYTF. DNA for the CDR3: TGTGCCAGCAGTAACGTTCGGACAGGGGACTATGGCTACACCTTC.

Ten or more counts support this clonotype. The chain employs TRBV7-9 and TRBJ2-5; a weak D match, TRBD1 (6 bases). This CDR3 comprises 14 residues. CDR1 and CDR2 from the germline V gene are SEHNR and FQNEAQ (reference sequence). Trimming removed 5 bases from V and 4 bases from J, with 14 bases in between. CDR3 bases: TGTGCCAGCAGCCAACCCAACAGGGCAGAGACCCAGTACTTC. Translated: CASSQPNRAETQYF. The variable domain in full, with the rest retrieved from reference TRBV7-9 and TRBJ2-5, is DTGVSQNPRHKITKRGQNVTFRCDPISEHNRLYWYRQTLGQGPEFLTYFQNEAQLEKSRLLSDRFSAERPKGSFSTLEIQRTEQGDSAMYLCASSQPNRAETQYFGPGTRLLVL.

This clonotype was found many times. The genes are TRBV20-1 and TRBJ1-2; 7 positions agree with TRBD1. This CDR3 spans 12 amino acids. The germline gives CDR1 DFQATT, CDR2 SNEGSKA (reference sequence). V gave up 6 bases and J gave up 3 bases; unmatched junction bases: 4. The CDR3 protein is CSARDSYYGYTF. Written as DNA, the CDR3 is TGCAGTGCCCGGGACAGCTACTATGGCTACACCTTC.

This clonotype was counted ten times or more. The rearrangement links TRBV5-1 to TRBJ2-1; D remains ambiguous. This CDR3 has 16 amino acids. Germline CDR1 is SGHRS and CDR2 is YFSETQ. The V end lost 2 bases, the J end lost 0 bases, and 12 bases lay between the germline ends. CDR3 nucleotides: TGCGCCAGCAGCTTCAGCCGACGTTCCTCCTACAATGAGCAGTTCTTC. The encoded protein is CASSFSRRSSYNEQFF.

In this sample, this clonotype turned up many times. This chain uses TRBV6-4 with TRBJ2-2; TRBD1 matches 11 bases. From germline, CDR1 is MRHNA and CDR2 SNTAGT. The ends lost 6 bases at V and 4 bases at J; junction bases unmatched: 4. CDR3 length: 15 amino acids. The CDR3, as DNA: TGTGCCAGCAGCGCAGGGACAGGGGGCACCGGGGAGCTGTTTTTT. Amino acid sequence: CASSAGTGGTGELFF.

Only a few counts were recorded for this clonotype. This chain joins TRBV20-1 and TRBJ2-5; TRBD2 might be the D (5 bases). V lost 3 bases, J lost 4 bases, and 9 bases lay in between. Per germline, CDR1 DFQATT and CDR2 SNEGSKA (reference sequence). The CDR3 sequence is 12 residues long. CDR3: CSARAEAETQYF. CDR3 nucleotides: TGCAGTGCTAGGGCGGAGGCAGAGACCCAGTACTTC.

The table lists this clonotype with many counts. This CDR3 is CSARADRHQPQHF. The CDR3 region has the DNA TGCAGTGCTAGAGCGGACAGACATCAGCCCCAGCATTTT. The rearrangement uses TRBV20-1 and TRBJ1-5; D is perhaps TRBD1 (6 bases). The germline gives CDR1 DFQATT, CDR2 SNEGSKA (reference sequence). This CDR3 comprises 13 residues. V was trimmed by 1 base and J by 5 bases, leaving 9 bases between them.

Many counts were recorded for this clonotype. This chain uses TRBV9 with TRBJ1-3; D unclear. This CDR3 contains 16 residues. Germline loops: CDR1 SGDLS, CDR2 YYNGEE. V was shortened by 2 bases and J by 1 base, with 13 bases between the two germline ends. The CDR3 sequence: CASSVSLGLSGNTIYF. CDR3 nucleotide sequence: TGTGCCAGCAGCGTTAGTCTTGGTCTATCTGGAAACACCATATATTTT.